This TCR beta chain originates from a study of T cell responses to AZD1222 COVID-19 vaccine. Findings of the study overall: Clonal diversity was possibly underestimated; the donors were predominantly white British and more often female. Only 5 or 6 people who got AZD1222 tested seropositive at baseline. Nearly half of the spike-specific TCRs reportedly recognize variant regions that carry no mutations.

Data came from immunoSEQ multiplex PCR; TCRdb stores just in-frame clones and leaves some out. The repertoire consists of 150,000 or so clones, with 89% occurring once and the leading ten covering approximately 6.8%. V was cut by 8 bases and J by 7 bases, with 14 bases left in between. The V gene's germline CDR1 is MNHEY and CDR2 SMNVEV (reference sequence). The length of the CDR3 is 12 residues. In the case of this clone: Its antigen remains unknown.

The receptor was isolated from an adult in good health. The sequences come from peripheral blood, collected on day 0 of AZD1222 vaccination. The chain joins TRBV27 to TRBJ1-2; TRBD1 might be the D (5 bases). The CDR3 reads CASWGSLFGYTF. The CDR3 DNA sequence: TGTGCCAGCTGGGGCTCTCTATTTGGCTACACCTTC.